This passage covers 18 T cell receptor beta chains from one sample sequenced in a study of regulatory T cells in long-lasting Graves disease. Library construction for TCR beta used iRepertoire HTBI primers and Arm-PCR of CDR3 regions. In TCRdb, the multiplex PCR reads were re-called with MiXCR into one record per CDR3 protein. The top ten clones hold 10% of a sample with about 540,000 distinct CDR3 sequences, roughly 14% of them seen once. The time point: newly diagnosed GD, antithyroid drugs for less than 3 months. Extracted RNA from PBMCs served as the source of the TCR library. This same sample was also part of a study on T cells in Graves' hyperthyroidism and ophthalmopathy.

Material: peripheral blood mononuclear cells (PBMCs), obtained at new diagnosis, from a patient treated with antithyroid drugs. Receptors originate from a man aged 30 to 39 with Graves disease.

This clonotype was seen only a few times. The V and J genes are TRBV10-1 and TRBJ2-3; D perhaps matches TRBD1 (5 bases). The ends were cut back, 4 bases at V and 4 bases at J, with 9 bases in the middle. CDR1 and CDR2 (germline): WNHNN, SYGVQD (reference sequence). The CDR3 is made up of 13 amino acids. CDR3 sequence: CASSVRGSDTQYF. The DNA of the CDR3 is TGCGCCAGCAGTGTAAGGGGATCAGATACGCAGTATTTT.

This clonotype was counted many times. The gene calls are TRBV7-2 and TRBJ1-5; D gene uncertain. Trimming cost V 4 bases and J 6 bases, with 16 bases left between them. Germline V lookup: CDR1 SGHTA, CDR2 FQGNSA. The CDR3 covers 15 residues. The chain's CDR3 is CASSWGGSHGQPQHF. The CDR3 DNA reads as TGTGCCAGCAGCTGGGGTGGCTCTCACGGTCAGCCCCAGCATTTT.

This chain uses TRBV7-9 with TRBJ2-6; perhaps TRBD1 as D (6 bases). The V gene's germline CDR1 is SEHNR and CDR2 FQNEAQ (reference sequence). V was pared by 4 bases and J by 2 bases, with 12 bases between. CDR3 length: 16 residues. CDR3 protein: CASSYKQGTGANVLTF. CDR3 nucleotides: TGTGCCAGCAGCTACAAACAGGGTACTGGGGCCAACGTCCTGACTTTC.

In its sample, this clonotype was seen a few times. The chain joins TRBV5-1 to TRBJ2-3; 12 bases are shared with TRBD2. The CDR3 spans 17 residues. From germline, CDR1 is SGHRS and CDR2 YFSETQ. J was trimmed by 2 bases and V by 4 bases; bases with no gene match: 8. CDR3 in DNA: TGCGCCAGCAGCACGACTAGCGGGAGTTGTAACACAGATACGCAGTATTTT. Residues: CASSTTSGSCNTDTQYF.

This clonotype has a count of ten or more. The rearrangement uses TRBV29-1 and TRBJ2-7; no clear D. This CDR3 spans 14 amino acids. Trimming cost V 0 bases and J 1 base, with 10 bases left between them. The germline V gene encodes CDR1 SQVTM and CDR2 ANQGSEA. The DNA of the CDR3 is TGCAGCGTTGAAGATCCCACTTTTTCCTACGAGCAGTACTTC. Its translation is CSVEDPTFSYEQYF.

There are many counts of this clonotype. The V call is TRBV6-1, the J call TRBJ2-1; D uncertain. Looked up from germline, CDR1 is MNHNS and CDR2 is SASEGT. The length of the CDR3 is 12 residues. Trimming removed 2 bases from V and 7 bases from J, with 6 bases in between. The CDR3 region has the DNA TGTGCCAGCAGTGAAACTCGGAATGAGCAGTTCTTC. This translates into CASSETRNEQFF.

Only a few counts were recorded for this clonotype. A much larger clone lies a single base off, so this may be a read error. The rearrangement joins TRBV11-2 to TRBJ2-1; D uncertain. The germline V gene encodes CDR1 SGHAT and CDR2 FQNNGV. The CDR3 spans 13 residues. CDR3 sequence (DNA): TGTGCCAGCAGCTTAGGACTTAACAATGAGCAGTGCTTC. Translated: CASSLGLNNEQCF.

This clonotype was seen a few times. The rearrangement uses TRBV19 and TRBJ1-2, with 7 bases matching TRBD1. This CDR3 has 15 residues. The V gene's germline CDR1 is LNHDA and CDR2 SQIVND (reference sequence). V was clipped by 4 bases and J by 1 base; unmatched bases: 6. The DNA of the CDR3 is TGTGCCAGTAGTAGGGGACACAGGGGTAACTATGGCTACACCTTC. Its translation is CASSRGHRGNYGYTF.

This clonotype was observed many times. This chain links TRBV13 with TRBJ2-7; TRBD2 agrees at 14 bases. Trimming cost V 3 bases and J 6 bases; bases outside gene matches: 4. CDR1 PRHDT and CDR2 FYEKMQ come from the germline V gene (reference sequence). The CDR3 sequence is 15 residues long. In DNA, the CDR3 is TGTGCCAGCAGCTTGGGAGGACTAGCGGGAGGCGAGCAGTACTTC. It specifies CASSLGGLAGGEQYF.

Many counts were recorded for this clonotype. This sequence joins TRBV7-2 and TRBJ2-3; 12 nucleotides match TRBD2. CDR1 is SGHTA, CDR2 FQGNSA, per germline. J gave up 2 bases and V 3 bases, and 6 bases lay outside the gene matches. This CDR3 region has 17 residues. The CDR3 DNA sequence: TGTGCCAGCAGCTTCCCACTAGCGGGAGGATTCACAGATACGCAGTATTTT. This codes for CASSFPLAGGFTDTQYF.

This clonotype showed up many times. The V and J genes are TRBV29-1 and TRBJ2-7; D perhaps matches TRBD1 (6 bases). Trimming pared 3 bases from V and 2 bases from J, leaving 23 bases between. CDR3 length: 17 amino acids. CDR1 is SQVTM and CDR2 is ANQGSEA in the germline V gene. The CDR3: CSVEGIQQGNKAYEQYF. CDR3 sequence (DNA): TGCAGCGTTGAGGGGATTCAACAGGGAAACAAGGCCTACGAGCAGTACTTC.

Note on this clonotype: A far larger clone is only one base removed, so a read error is likely. The V and J genes are TRBV6-5 and TRBJ2-3; D remains ambiguous. The CDR3 spans 15 residues. The germline CDR1 and CDR2 sequences are MNHEY and SVGAGI. CDR3 region: CVSSFGGAGTDTQYF. In nucleotides, the CDR3 is TGTGTCAGCAGTTTCGGTGGAGCTGGCACAGATACGCAGTATTTT.

This clonotype was detected ten times or more. The rearrangement uses TRBV20-1 and TRBJ1-6, with TRBD1 as a possible D gene (6 bases). V dropped 3 bases and J dropped 6 bases, with 12 bases sitting between them. From germline, CDR1 is DFQATT and CDR2 SNEGSKA (reference sequence). The CDR3 is made up of 14 amino acids. The CDR3: CSASRGGGNSPLHF. In nucleotides, the CDR3 is TGCAGTGCTAGTCGGGGAGGGGGTAATTCACCCCTCCACTTT.

This clonotype was observed many times. This chain links TRBV20-1 with TRBJ1-1; D is uncertain. V was trimmed by 6 bases and J by 4 bases, leaving 36 bases between them. Germline V lookup: CDR1 DFQATT, CDR2 SNEGSKA (reference sequence). The CDR3 consists of 20 residues. The CDR3 region is CSATRSPLMWVEIVSTEAFF. In DNA form, the CDR3 reads TGCAGTGCGACTAGATCCCCCCTCATGTGGGTAGAAATCGTGAGCACTGAAGCTTTCTTT.

The chain combines TRBV19 with TRBJ2-1; 8 bases match TRBD2. Germline V lookup: CDR1 LNHDA, CDR2 SQIVND (reference sequence). V shed 7 bases, J shed 8 bases, and the junction held 1 base outside the gene matches. The CDR3 contains 11 residues. The CDR3 reads CASMRGDEQFF. The CDR3 coding sequence is TGTGCCAGTATGCGGGGGGATGAGCAGTTCTTC.

There are many counts of this clonotype. The rearrangement joins TRBV2 to TRBJ1-4; D gene ambiguous. V lost 11 bases and J lost 8, with 18 bases in between. The CDR3 sequence is 13 residues long. The V gene's germline CDR1 is SNHLY and CDR2 FYNNEI. The CDR3: CAGNRWGGEKLFF. The CDR3 DNA reads as TGTGCCGGAAATCGGTGGGGAGGGGAAAAACTGTTTTTT.

This clonotype was recorded at least ten times. The V gene is TRBV18, the J gene TRBJ2-3; D is unclear. This CDR3 has 12 amino acids. CDR1 KGHSH and CDR2 LQKENI come from the germline V gene. V was cut by 8 bases and J by 4 bases, with 10 bases left in between. Here the CDR3 DNA reads TGTGCCAGCAGCCCCCCGGCAGATACGCAGTATTTT. This encodes CASSPPADTQYF.

This clonotype was counted only a few times. The chain carries TRBV24-1 and TRBJ2-6; 7 bases agree with TRBD2. V lost 12 bases and J lost 3; bases outside the gene matches: 13. This CDR3 is built from 16 residues. CDR1 is KGHDR, CDR2 SFDVKD, per germline. The CDR3 nucleotides are TGTGCCCCTTCGGAAGGACTAGTTGATGGGGCCAACGTCCTGACTTTC. Residues: CAPSEGLVDGANVLTF.